This T cell receptor beta chain was observed in a study of preoperative IRX-2 immunotherapy in early breast cancer (dated by TCRdb to about 2019). Libraries were made using the immunoSEQ multiplex PCR assay. TCRdb took this table from immuneACCESS and kept in-frame rearrangements with V and J called. Such tables lack part of the clones; where checked against another copy, unresolved V genes explain under half of the gap, and the rest is unexplained. The sample table contains roughly 27,000 clones; only one count was recorded for 82% of them. The ten largest account for about 3.3% of the sample. The sample's treatment or condition, from its label and the paper: preoperative locoregional IRX-2 cytokine immunotherapy. The samples were obtained from a phase Ib study that tested preoperative, locoregional IRX-2 cytokine immunotherapy designed to prime immune responses. Donors were patients with early-stage breast cancer who received IRX-2 before surgery.

As for this clone: Which antigen it targets is not known. There are no base qualities to consult, and no much larger clone falls within one base.

The sequence derives from a human donor with breast cancer. This material was acquired from a patient treated with IRX-2 immunotherapy.

Here the CDR3 is given as CASSKTIVRANVLTF. The DNA sequence is as follows: TGTGCCAGCAGCAAGACAATTGTAAGGGCCAACGTCCTGACTTTC. In this chain, TRBV6-8 is recombined with TRBJ2-6, with no D gene named confidently. Trimming costs V 6 bases and J 5 bases, and their ends lie 14 bases apart. CDR1 and CDR2, looked up from the germline V gene, are MNHGY and SAAAGT. From cysteine to phenylalanine, the CDR3 is 15 amino acids long. Of the read, only the CDR3 DNA is kept; its 45 bases are in frame from base 1.